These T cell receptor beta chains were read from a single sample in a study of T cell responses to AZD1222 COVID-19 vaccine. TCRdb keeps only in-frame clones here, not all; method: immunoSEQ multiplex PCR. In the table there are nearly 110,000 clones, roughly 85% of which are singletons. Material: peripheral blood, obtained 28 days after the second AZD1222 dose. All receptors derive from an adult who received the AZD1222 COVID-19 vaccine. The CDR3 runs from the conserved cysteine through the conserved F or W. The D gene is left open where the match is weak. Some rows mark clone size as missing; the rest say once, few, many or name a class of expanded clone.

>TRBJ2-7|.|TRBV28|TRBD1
CASFLGQGTGEQYF
TGTGCCAGCTTTTTGGGACAGGGTACGGGCGAGCAGTACTTC
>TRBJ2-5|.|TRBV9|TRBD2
CASSVEGTSGYQETQYF
TGTGCCAGCAGCGTAGAAGGGACTAGCGGATACCAAGAGACCCAGTACTTC
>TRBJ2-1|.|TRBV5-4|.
CASRGTGDNEQFF
TGTGCCAGCAGGGGGACGGGGGACAATGAGCAGTTCTTC
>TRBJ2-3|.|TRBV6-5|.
CASSYSGATDTQYF
TGTGCCAGCAGTTACTCGGGAGCAACAGATACGCAGTATTTT
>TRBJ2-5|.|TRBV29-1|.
CSVGAGTETQYF
TGCAGCGTTGGCGCTGGGACGGAGACCCAGTACTTC
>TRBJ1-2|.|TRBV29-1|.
CSVSGATVLRYGYTF
TGCAGCGTTTCAGGGGCCACTGTGTTAAGATATGGCTACACCTTC
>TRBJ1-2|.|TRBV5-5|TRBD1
CASSLTGQGGYGYTF
TGTGCCAGCAGCTTGACGGGACAGGGGGGCTATGGCTACACCTTC
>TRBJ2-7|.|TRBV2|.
CASSPGFLWGSYEQYF
TGTGCCAGCAGCCCAGGGTTCCTTTGGGGATCCTACGAGCAGTACTTC
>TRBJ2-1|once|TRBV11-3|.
CASSPGDRYNEQFF
TGTGCCAGCAGTCCCGGTGACAGGTACAATGAGCAGTTCTTC
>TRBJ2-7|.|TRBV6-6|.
CASNYRVPPDEQYF
TGTGCCAGCAATTACCGGGTCCCTCCGGACGAGCAGTACTTC
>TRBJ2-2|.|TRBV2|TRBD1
CASRPARQGNTGELFF
TGTGCCAGCAGACCCGCCCGACAGGGTAACACCGGGGAGCTGTTTTTT
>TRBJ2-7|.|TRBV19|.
CASSMGHPYEQYF
TGTGCCAGTAGTATGGGACACCCCTACGAGCAGTACTTC
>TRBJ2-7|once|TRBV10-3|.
CAISSRGISYEQYF
TGTGCCATCAGCAGCAGGGGAATATCCTACGAGCAGTACTTC
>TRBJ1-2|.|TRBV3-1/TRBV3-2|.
CASSLGENYGYTF
TGTGCCAGCAGTCTAGGGGAGAACTATGGCTACACCTTC
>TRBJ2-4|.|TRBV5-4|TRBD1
CASSLIGQGAAKNIQYF
TGTGCCAGCAGCCTGATAGGTCAGGGGGCTGCCAAAAACATTCAGTACTTC
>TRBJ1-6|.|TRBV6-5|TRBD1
CASSRRGQADSPLHF
TGTGCCAGCAGTAGGCGGGGACAGGCAGATTCACCCCTCCACTTT
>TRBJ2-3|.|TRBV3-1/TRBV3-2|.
CASSPFGGGSTDTQYF
TGTGCCAGCAGCCCTTTTGGGGGGGGCTCCACAGATACGCAGTATTTT
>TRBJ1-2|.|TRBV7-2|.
CASSLNREYGYTF
TGTGCCAGCAGCTTAAATCGCGAGTATGGCTACACCTTC
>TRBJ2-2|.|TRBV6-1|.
CASSVQDPRNTGELFF
TGTGCCAGCAGTGTTCAGGATCCTAGGAACACCGGGGAGCTGTTTTTT
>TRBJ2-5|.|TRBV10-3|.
CAISDQETQYF
TGTGCCATCAGTGACCAAGAGACCCAGTACTTC
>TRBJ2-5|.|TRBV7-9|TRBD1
CASSSGQGAGETQYF
TGTGCCAGCAGCTCGGGACAGGGGGCCGGGGAGACCCAGTACTTC
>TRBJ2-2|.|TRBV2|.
CASRLGELFF
TGTGCCAGCAGGCTGGGGGAGCTGTTTTTT
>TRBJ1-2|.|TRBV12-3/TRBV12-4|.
CASSLGTNYGYTF
TGTGCCAGCAGTTTAGGGACAAACTATGGCTACACCTTC
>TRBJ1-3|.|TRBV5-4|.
CASGEISGNTIYF
TGTGCCAGCGGGGAGATCTCTGGAAACACCATATATTTT
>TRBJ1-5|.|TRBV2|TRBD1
CASSEERTGGGQPQHF
TGTGCCAGCAGTGAGGAAAGGACAGGGGGCGGACAGCCCCAGCATTTT
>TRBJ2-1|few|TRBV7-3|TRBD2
CASSLTFSSGVAQQFF
TGTGCCAGCAGCTTAACGTTTTCTAGCGGGGTAGCACAGCAGTTCTTC
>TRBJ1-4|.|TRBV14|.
CASSQGGTSAEKLFF
TGTGCCAGCAGCCAGGGAGGGACATCGGCTGAAAAACTGTTTTTT
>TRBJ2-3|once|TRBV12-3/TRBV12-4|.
CASSLGRGRQEYF
TGTGCCAGCAGCCTAGGCCGGGGCAGACAAGAGTATTTT
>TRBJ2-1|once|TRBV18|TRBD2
CASSSQTSGGSYNEQFF
TGTGCCAGCTCTTCTCAGACTAGCGGGGGATCCTACAATGAGCAGTTCTTC
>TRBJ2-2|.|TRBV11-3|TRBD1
CASSSWTGTNTGELFF
TGTGCCAGCAGCTCATGGACAGGGACGAACACCGGGGAGCTGTTTTTT
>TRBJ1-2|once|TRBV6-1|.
CASSDRILYGYTF
TGTGCCAGCAGTGACCGTATCCTCTATGGCTACACCTTC
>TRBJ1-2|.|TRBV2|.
CASSGLMRVGYTF
TGTGCCAGCAGTGGCCTCATGAGGGTTGGCTACACCTTC
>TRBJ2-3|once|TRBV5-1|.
CASSLGQSLTDTQYF
TGCGCCAGCAGCTTGGGGCAGAGCCTCACAGATACGCAGTATTTT
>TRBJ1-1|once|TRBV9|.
CASSVVDSMNTEAFF
TGTGCCAGCAGCGTAGTCGACAGCATGAACACTGAAGCTTTCTTT
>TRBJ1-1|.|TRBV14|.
CASSGGMNTEAFF
TGTGCCAGCAGCGGGGGGATGAACACTGAAGCTTTCTTT
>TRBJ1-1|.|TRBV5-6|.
CASSPLGEGTEAFF
TGTGCCAGCAGCCCCCTGGGGGAGGGAACTGAAGCTTTCTTT
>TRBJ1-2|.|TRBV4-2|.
CASSQSLREDGYTF
TGTGCCAGCAGCCAATCGTTGAGGGAGGATGGCTACACCTTC